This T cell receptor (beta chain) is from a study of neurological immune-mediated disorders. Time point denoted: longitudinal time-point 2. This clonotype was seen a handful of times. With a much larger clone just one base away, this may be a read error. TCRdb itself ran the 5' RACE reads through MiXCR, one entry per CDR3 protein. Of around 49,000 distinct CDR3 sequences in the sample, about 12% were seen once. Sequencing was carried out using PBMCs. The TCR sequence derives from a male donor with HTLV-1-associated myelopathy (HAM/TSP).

CDR3 protein: CASSAMSGPYEQYF. The CDR3 region has the DNA TGTGCCAGCAGCGCCATGTCGGGCCCCTACGAGCAGTACTTC. J is TRBJ2-7 and V is TRBV7-2; D unclear. The germline V and J ends were trimmed by 5 bases and 2 bases, with 13 bases remaining between them. The length of the CDR3 is 14 residues. Germline CDR1 SGHTA, CDR2 FQGNSA.